The sequence of this T cell receptor beta chain was determined in a study of radiotherapy plus CTLA-4 blockade in lung cancer (dated by TCRdb to about 2018). For the wider study: Among enrolled patients, approximately 17% had an objective response and approximately 30% reached disease control. Results and caveats for the whole study, not just this receptor: The strongest predictors of response, as reported, were early dynamic changes in blood T cell clones along with a rise in serum interferon-beta after radiation. After treatment with radiotherapy and ipilimumab, TCR clones that originated in tumors expanded in peripheral blood.

The library was generated by the immunoSEQ multiplex PCR assay. TCRdb's version of the immuneACCESS table is confined to in-frame rearrangements and falls short of the full clone set. An unresolved V gene accounts for under half of the shortfall where checked; the remainder is of unknown origin. Present in this sample are tens of thousands of clones, about 80% of which were seen just once. Roughly 0.84% of the sample goes to the ten largest clones. The study tested focal radiation therapy combined with CTLA-4 blockade (ipilimumab) in patients with chemo-refractory metastatic non-small-cell lung cancer. Comment on this clone: Its binding antigen is unknown. No base-level quality is on record; no much larger clone is a single base apart.

The source is a human donor with non-small cell lung cancer who had stable disease on radiotherapy plus ipilimumab. This material consisted of peripheral blood, taken from a patient treated with radiotherapy plus ipilimumab.

The DNA sequence is as follows: TGTGCCAGCAGTTCTCCAGGGTTCACCGGGGAGCTGTTTTTT. It translates as CASSSPGFTGELFF. The chain is made from TRBV6-5 and TRBJ2-2; a tentative D call is TRBD1 (5 bases match). CDR1 and CDR2 are drawn from the germline V gene: MNHEY, SVGAGI. The CDR3 holds 14 amino acids from the cysteine to the phenylalanine. Left in the record is the CDR3 DNA by itself, 42 bases read in frame from the first base. At the junction V is shortened by 4 bases and J by 4 bases, with 10 bases in between.